These 7 T cell receptor beta chains originate from one sample sequenced in a study of T cell changes during pregnancy in multiple sclerosis. Generated by immunoSEQ multiplex PCR, the TCRdb table keeps only in-frame clones and is missing some. This sample has about 26,000 clones, with 75% to 90% found just once. The sequencing used CD8+ T cells from peripheral blood mononuclear cells, collected in the second trimester of pregnancy. Receptors originate from a female donor with multiple sclerosis, enrolled in a pregnancy study.

The chain combines TRBV2 with TRBJ2-3; unclear D gene. With 3 bases removed from V and 2 bases from J, the gap between germline ends came to 15 bases. Germline values: CDR1 SNHLY, CDR2 FYNNEI. The CDR3 sequence is 16 residues long. The chain's CDR3 is CASSDWLEGSTDTQYF. CDR3 DNA: TGTGCCAGCAGTGACTGGCTAGAAGGATCCACAGATACGCAGTATTTT.

The chain carries TRBV5-1 and TRBJ2-7, with TRBD1 identical over 8 bases. V trimming: 0 bases; J trimming: 6 bases; junction bases outside the gene matches: 5. The germline V gene has CDR1 SGHRS and CDR2 YFSETQ. This CDR3 has 14 amino acids. CDR3 nucleotides: TGCGCCAGCAGCTTGGGACAGGGGATCGCCGAGCAGTACTTC. It codes for CASSLGQGIAEQYF.

This CDR3 reads CASSLTSTDTQYF. For the CDR3, the DNA is TGTGCCAGCAGTTTAACTAGCACAGATACGCAGTATTTT. V and J are TRBV27 and TRBJ2-3; D gene uncertain. This CDR3 spans 13 amino acids. Germline V lookup: CDR1 MNHEY, CDR2 SMNVEV (reference sequence). V lost 2 bases to trimming and J lost 0 bases, with 3 bases between them.

The V and J genes are TRBV6-5 and TRBJ2-1; TRBD1 might be the D (6 bases). Trimming cost V 7 bases and J 0 bases, with 13 bases left between them. Per germline, CDR1 MNHEY and CDR2 SVGAGI. The CDR3 runs 15 residues. In DNA, the CDR3 is TGTGCCAGCAACTCGTTGGACAGCTCCTACAATGAGCAGTTCTTC. Its translation is CASNSLDSSYNEQFF.

This chain joins TRBV7-3 and TRBJ2-1, with D maybe TRBD1 (6 bases). Trimming took off 4 bases at V and 4 bases at J, with 14 bases between the two ends. Germline values: CDR1 SGHTA, CDR2 FQGTGA. There are 15 residues in the CDR3. The CDR3 sequence is CASSYERGFYNEQFF. As DNA, the CDR3 is TGTGCCAGCAGCTACGAAAGGGGGTTTTACAATGAGCAGTTCTTC.

This clone occurred a few times. The gene calls are TRBV7-2 and TRBJ2-1; unclear D gene. Germline-derived CDR1 and CDR2 are SGHTA and FQGNSA. The CDR3 has 15 amino acids. Trimming pared 5 bases from V and 0 bases from J, leaving 11 bases between. CDR3 sequence: CASSRTGGSYNEQFF. CDR3 coding DNA: TGTGCCAGCAGCAGAACTGGCGGCTCCTACAATGAGCAGTTCTTC.

This clone was recorded once. This chain uses TRBV9 with TRBJ2-5, with TRBD1 as a possible D gene (6 bases). The closer fit of TRBJ2-7 to the DNA end suggests the J call may be wrong. Germline assignment: CDR1 SGDLS and CDR2 YYNGEE. This CDR3 region has 15 residues. CDR3 in amino acids: CASSGSFGQPYEQYF. As DNA, the CDR3 is TGTGCCAGCAGCGGGAGCTTCGGACAGCCCTACGAGCAGTACTTC.